This TCR beta chain was recovered during a study of blood T cell repertoires in COVID-19. The overall study: Sample material is recorded as cDNA or gDNA derived from T cells, B-cell-depleted T cells, or PBMCs.

The CDR3 has 15 residues. V lost 1 base and J 8 bases, leaving 12 bases between the germline ends. Germline lookup yields CDR1 MGHRA and CDR2 YSYEKL. In the authors' workflow: Reference gene primer amplification gave estimated nucleated cell counts. The table came from immunoSEQ multiplex PCR; TCRdb's copy has only in-frame clones and leaves some out. V, J and clone size are taken as reported in that table, and D and trimming were inferred from the DNA itself. The data contain under 150,000 clones, roughly 79% of them singletons. The rearrangement joins TRBV4-1 to TRBJ1-6; weak D call: TRBD1 (5 bases). The sequence was collected from a man between 65 and 85 years old with active or convalescent COVID-19. The sample comprised peripheral blood. CDR3 bases: TGCGCCAGCAGCCAAGGAACAGGTTCAGATTCACCCCTCCACTTT. It yields the protein CASSQGTGSDSPLHF.